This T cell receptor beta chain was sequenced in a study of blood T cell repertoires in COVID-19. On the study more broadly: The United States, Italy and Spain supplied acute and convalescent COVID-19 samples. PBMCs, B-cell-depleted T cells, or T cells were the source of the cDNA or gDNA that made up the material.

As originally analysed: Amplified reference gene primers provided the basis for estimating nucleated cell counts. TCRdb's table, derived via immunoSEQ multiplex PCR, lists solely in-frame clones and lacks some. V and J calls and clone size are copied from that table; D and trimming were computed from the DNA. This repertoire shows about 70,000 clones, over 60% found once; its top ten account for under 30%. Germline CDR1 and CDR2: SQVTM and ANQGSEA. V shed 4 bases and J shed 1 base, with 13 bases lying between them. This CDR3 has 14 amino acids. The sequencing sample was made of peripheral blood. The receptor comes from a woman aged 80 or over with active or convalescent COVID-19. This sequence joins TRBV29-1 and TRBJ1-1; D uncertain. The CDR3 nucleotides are TGCAGCGTTGTGGAGAGGGCAGGGAACACTGAAGCTTTCTTT. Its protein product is CSVVERAGNTEAFF. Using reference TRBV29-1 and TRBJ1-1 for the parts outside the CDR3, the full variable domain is SAVISQKPSRDICQRGTSLTIQCQVDSQVTMMFWYRQQPGQSLTLIATANQGSEATYESGFVIDKFPISRPNLTFSTLTVSNMSPEDSSIYLCSVVERAGNTEAFFGQGTRLTVV.